Detailed here is one T cell receptor delta chain. The sample is drawn from a study of gamma-delta T cells after stem cell transplantation. Germline V gene lookup returns CDR1 GEAIGNYY and CDR2 EKD. CDR3 length: 20 residues. The ends lost 3 bases at V and 0 bases at J; junction bases unmatched: 19. TCRdb reran clone calling via CATT on the RT-PCR reads. The repertoire includes more than 800 delta-chain clones, 18% of them detected once, and just over 60% sits in the top ten. This chain joins TRDV2 and TRDJ1; 9 bases are shared with TRDD3. The J gene, absent from TCRdb, was called here by matching the DNA to germline. The specimen was gamma-delta T cells. This TCR derives from a human donor. It is not recorded whose cells these are; they may come from a transplant donor. For the CDR3, the DNA is TGTGCCTGTGACCGGATGGTACTGGGGGAGACTTTGACGTACACCGATAAACTCATCTTT. Its protein product is CACDRMVLGETLTYTDKLIF.